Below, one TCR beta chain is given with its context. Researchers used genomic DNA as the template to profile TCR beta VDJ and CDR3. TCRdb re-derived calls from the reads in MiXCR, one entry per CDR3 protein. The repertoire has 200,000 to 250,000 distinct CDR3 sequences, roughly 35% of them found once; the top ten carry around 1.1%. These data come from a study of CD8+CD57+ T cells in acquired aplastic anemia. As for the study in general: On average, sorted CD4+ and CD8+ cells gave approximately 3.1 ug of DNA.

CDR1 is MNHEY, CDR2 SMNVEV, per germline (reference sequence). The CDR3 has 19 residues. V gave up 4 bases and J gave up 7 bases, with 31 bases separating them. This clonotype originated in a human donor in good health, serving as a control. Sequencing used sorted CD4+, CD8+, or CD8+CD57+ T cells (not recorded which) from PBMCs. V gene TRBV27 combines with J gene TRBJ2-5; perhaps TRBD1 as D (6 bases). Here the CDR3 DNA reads TGTGCCAGCAGTTACCTAGTACCGGGACACAGGGACGAGTATGTGACCCAGTACTTC. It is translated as CASSYLVPGHRDEYVTQYF.